This T cell receptor (beta chain) emerged from a study of response to subunit inactivated influenza vaccine. Study-level points and caveats: A suggestion made by the authors is that each seasonal influenza vaccination recruits few new T cells.

This CDR3 has 17 residues. Germline V gives CDR1 SGDLS, CDR2 YYNGEE. The J segment lost 3 bases and the V segment lost 0 bases, leaving 8 bases of the junction unmatched. TCRdb analysed the RT-PCR reads with MiXCR anew, one entry per CDR3 protein. The profile shows 300,000 to 350,000 distinct CDR3 sequences, 21% of them singletons. This clonotype was counted between two and nine times. What it binds is not known. The sequence was collected from a man between 50 and 75 years old who received an inactivated influenza vaccine. The chain employs TRBV9 and TRBJ1-4, with 7 bases that match TRBD1. The sequenced sample was PBMCs from blood, obtained approximately 22 months after vaccination. Here the CDR3 reads CASSVGSSGTANEKLFF. The CDR3 nucleotides are TGTGCCAGCAGCGTAGGGTCATCCGGGACAGCTAATGAAAAACTGTTTTTT.